One T cell receptor beta chain is described in this entry. Antigen specificity is unknown. Healthy HIV-negative adults without recent acute infections or vaccinations served as donors. Those who donated, Caucasian adults without exception, all lived in Nashville, Tennessee. The data originate from a study of shared clonotypes between healthy human individuals. General study results and limits: Generally, naive subsets (rather than memory subsets) showed larger estimated richness.

Over several immunoSEQ plates, each subset's genomic DNA was distributed in even portions. Method: immunoSEQ multiplex PCR; TCRdb's copy keeps in-frame clones and lacks some. This table holds roughly 2.2 million clones, about 92% found once. The CDR3 runs 14 residues. CDR1 and CDR2 from the germline V gene are SGHRS and YFSETQ. J gave up 14 bases and V 0 bases, and 8 bases lay outside the gene matches. The chain is built from TRBV5-1 and TRBJ2-1; 10 bases map to TRBD2. The sequencing input was naive CD4+ T cells from PBMCs. Subset specified: CD45RA+ positively selected. The TCR comes from a man between 18 and 29 years old in good health. Some clones in this sample may be carry-over from other donors' samples. CDR3 loop: CASSLVSSGSDKFF. The CDR3 nucleotides are TGCGCCAGCAGCTTGGTTTCTAGCGGGAGTGATAAGTTCTTC.